Each of the 12 T cell receptor beta chains below was sequenced from the same sample in a study of human T cells and chemical hapten exposure. A single record per CDR3 protein comes from TCRdb applying MiXCR to the RACE reads. The sample contains tens of thousands of distinct CDR3 sequences, around 7% of which appear only once. Time point of the sample: healthy volunteer bleed at 2 weeks. Unfractionated whole blood was the source of the extracted total RNA. Material: whole blood. These receptors were collected from a human donor in good health. Some clones in this sample may be carry-over from other donors' samples.

The sample holds a few counts of this clonotype. The chain has TRBV7-2 and TRBJ1-3, with TRBD1 matching over 8 bases. Germline CDR1 reads SGHTA; CDR2 reads FQGNSA. Trimming took 8 bases from V and 0 from J; bases not matched to a gene: 12. The CDR3 is made up of 17 amino acids. This CDR3 is CASRLGGTGYSGNTIYF. Here the CDR3 DNA reads TGTGCCAGCCGTTTAGGGGGGACAGGCTACTCTGGAAACACCATATATTTT.

This clonotype was seen more than once but under ten times. The chain is built from TRBV5-4 and TRBJ2-7; a possible D gene is TRBD1 (5 bases). The V and J ends lost 4 bases and 3 bases respectively, with 11 bases between them. Germline assignment: CDR1 SGHNT and CDR2 YYREEE (reference sequence). This CDR3 contains 13 residues. CDR3 bases: TGTGCCAGCAGCCCCCAGGGTGGCTACGAGCAGTACTTC. It specifies CASSPQGGYEQYF.

V gene TRBV7-9 combines with J gene TRBJ2-1, with TRBD1 identical over 8 bases. The CDR3 contains 16 residues. The germline V gene encodes CDR1 SEHNR and CDR2 FQNEAQ (reference sequence). Unmatched junction bases numbered 13, after V lost 4 bases and J lost 8 bases. This CDR3 is CASSSGADRGMHEQFF. CDR3 DNA: TGTGCCAGCAGCTCGGGGGCTGACAGGGGCATGCATGAGCAGTTCTTC.

In this sample, this clonotype turned up a few times. V and J are TRBV30 and TRBJ2-3, with no clear D. From germline, CDR1 is GTSNPN and CDR2 SVGIG (reference sequence). V gave up 5 bases and J gave up 4 bases, with 7 bases separating them. CDR3 length: 11 residues. The CDR3 DNA is TGTGCCTGGGGTCCGGCAGATACGCAGTATTTT. Encoded protein: CAWGPADTQYF. Looking up the rest from reference TRBV30 and TRBJ2-3 gives the full variable domain: SQTIHQWPATLVQPVGSPLSLECTVEGTSNPNLYWYRQAAGRGLQLLFYSVGIGQISSEVPQNLSASRPQDRQFILSSKKLLLSDSGFYLCAWGPADTQYFGPGTRLTVL.

On this clonotype itself: Germline and junction disagree at one end, which may indicate a read error. CDR3: CAPSETGAAQPQHF. Here the CDR3 DNA reads TGTGCCCCCAGCGAAACAGGGGCGGCTCAGCCCCAGCATTTT. This sequence joins TRBV15 and TRBJ1-5; 7 bases align to TRBD1. This CDR3 is built from 14 residues. Germline CDR1 is LNHNV and CDR2 is YYDKDF (reference sequence).

This clonotype turned up a few times. V gene TRBV2 combines with J gene TRBJ2-1; tentative D call: TRBD2 (5 bases). The V end lost 6 bases, the J end lost 5 bases, and 11 bases lay between the germline ends. Germline lookup yields CDR1 SNHLY and CDR2 FYNNEI. The CDR3 runs to 13 residues. CDR3 protein: CASSGLADNEQFF. CDR3 DNA: TGTGCCAGCAGCGGACTGGCCGACAATGAGCAGTTCTTC.

The J gene is TRBJ1-1, the V gene TRBV7-2; the D is unclear. This CDR3 has 14 amino acids. V lost 1 base and J lost 2, with 8 bases in between. CDR1 and CDR2 from the germline V gene are SGHTA and FQGNSA. CDR3 sequence: CASSLGGYNTEAFF. Written as DNA, the CDR3 is TGTGCCAGCAGCTTAGGAGGGTATAACACTGAAGCTTTCTTT.

The chain combines TRBV5-1 with TRBJ2-2; TRBD2 matches 15 bases. CDR1 SGHRS and CDR2 YFSETQ come from the germline V gene. V lost 4 bases to trimming and J lost 1 base; unmatched junction nucleotides: 2. The CDR3 has 17 residues. The CDR3 nucleotides are TGCGCCAGCAGCACGGGACTAGCGGGAGGGAACACCGGGGAGCTGTTTTTT. Translation gives CASSTGLAGGNTGELFF.

There are many counts of this clonotype. V and J are TRBV10-3 and TRBJ2-5; no clear D gene. CDR3 length: 12 amino acids. Trimming left V 3 bases short and J 5 bases short, with 7 bases between. Germline CDR1 ENHRY, CDR2 SYGVKD. CDR3 in DNA: TGTGCCATCAGTGAAACGTATGAGACCCAGTACTTC. Encoded protein: CAISETYETQYF.

This clonotype was found many times. The V call is TRBV28, the J call TRBJ2-1; 7 positions agree with TRBD2. In germline, CDR1 is MDHEN, CDR2 SYDVKM. The CDR3 runs to 18 residues. V was pared by 2 bases and J by 2 bases, with 12 bases of the junction left unmatched. In DNA, the CDR3 is TGTGCCAGCAGTTTACCGGGAGGCCTTTGGATTCCCTACAATGAGCAGTTCTTC. This codes for CASSLPGGLWIPYNEQFF.

The genes are TRBV18 and TRBJ1-5; no firm D call. V was cut by 2 bases and J by 5 bases, with 13 bases left in between. CDR3 size: 15 residues. Germline CDR1 KGHSH, CDR2 LQKENI. The CDR3 protein is CASSPTPGSDQPQHF. The DNA of the CDR3 is TGTGCCAGCTCACCAACCCCAGGTTCCGATCAGCCCCAGCATTTT.

Remarks on this clonotype: Relative to the germline gene, one junction end is altered; a read error may explain this. This chain connects TRBV29-1 to TRBJ1-2, with TRBD1 matching over 7 bases. CDR3 size: 15 residues. Germline V gives CDR1 SQVTM, CDR2 ANQGSEA. This chain's CDR3 is CSVFGGVQGKNGDTF. The CDR3 coding sequence is TGCAGCGTTTTCGGTGGGGTACAGGGGAAGAATGGCGACACCTTC.